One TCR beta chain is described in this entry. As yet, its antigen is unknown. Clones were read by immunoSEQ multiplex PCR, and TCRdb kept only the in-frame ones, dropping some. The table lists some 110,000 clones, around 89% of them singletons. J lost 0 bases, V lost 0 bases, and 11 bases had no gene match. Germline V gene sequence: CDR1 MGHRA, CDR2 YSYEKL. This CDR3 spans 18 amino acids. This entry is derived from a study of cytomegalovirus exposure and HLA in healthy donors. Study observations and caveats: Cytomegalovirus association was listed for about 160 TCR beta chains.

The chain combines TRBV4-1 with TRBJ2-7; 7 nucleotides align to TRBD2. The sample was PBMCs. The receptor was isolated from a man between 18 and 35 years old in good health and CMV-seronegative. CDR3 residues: CASSQDPTIAGDSYEQYF. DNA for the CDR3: TGCGCCAGCAGCCAAGATCCCACGATAGCGGGTGACTCCTACGAGCAGTACTTC.